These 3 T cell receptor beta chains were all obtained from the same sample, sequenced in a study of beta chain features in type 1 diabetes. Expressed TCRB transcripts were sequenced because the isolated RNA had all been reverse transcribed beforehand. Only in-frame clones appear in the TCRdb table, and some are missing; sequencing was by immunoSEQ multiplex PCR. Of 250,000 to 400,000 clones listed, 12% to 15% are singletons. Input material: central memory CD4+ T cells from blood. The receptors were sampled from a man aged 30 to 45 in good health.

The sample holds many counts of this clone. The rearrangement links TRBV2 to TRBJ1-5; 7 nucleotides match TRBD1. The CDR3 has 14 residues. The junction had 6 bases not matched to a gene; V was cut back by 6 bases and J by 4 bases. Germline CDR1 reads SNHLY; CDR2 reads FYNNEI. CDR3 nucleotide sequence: TGTGCCAGCAGCGCGCGACAGGGAAATCAGCCCCAGCATTTT. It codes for CASSARQGNQPQHF.

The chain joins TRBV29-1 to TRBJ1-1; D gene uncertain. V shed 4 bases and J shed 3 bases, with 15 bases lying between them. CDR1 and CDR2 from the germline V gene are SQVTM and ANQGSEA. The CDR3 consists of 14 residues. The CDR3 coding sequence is TGCAGCGTTGGATGGCTGGGGATGGACACTGAAGCTTTCTTT. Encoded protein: CSVGWLGMDTEAFF.

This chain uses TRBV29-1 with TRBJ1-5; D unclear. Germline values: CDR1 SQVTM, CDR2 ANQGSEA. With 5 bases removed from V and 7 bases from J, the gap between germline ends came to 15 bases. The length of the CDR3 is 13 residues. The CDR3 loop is CSVLTGSGQPQHF. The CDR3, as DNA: TGCAGCGTTCTTACGGGTTCTGGGCAGCCCCAGCATTTT.